This T cell receptor (beta chain) comes out of a study of cytomegalovirus exposure and HLA in healthy donors. Study-wide context: The 100 million to 120 million unique TCR beta sequences, from roughly 170 million T cells, were found by an earlier analysis. Of the donors genotyped, 300 to 500 in all, about 82% fell in the Caucasian-associated ancestry cluster.

PCR primers comprised 60 Vbeta and 13 Jbeta primers. Sequencing used immunoSEQ multiplex PCR; TCRdb keeps in-frame clones, though not all of them. This table holds approximately 130,000 clones, around 79% found once. The CDR3 extends over 16 amino acids. V dropped 4 bases and J dropped 6; count of bases not matched to a gene: 11. From germline, CDR1 is MGHDK and CDR2 SYGVNS. Study-level findings and limits: TCR beta V segments were, for the most part, productive about 87% or about 30% of the time in an earlier analysis. The authors later linked a missense DCLRE1C variant to TCR beta V- and J-gene trimming.

As to this clone: As yet, its antigen is unknown.

Sequences were obtained from PBMCs. This sequence was found in a woman in her thirties or forties in good health and CMV-seronegative. J is TRBJ2-2 and V is TRBV25-1, with TRBD1 matching over 7 bases. CDR3 region: CASSAPGQIIPGELFF. The DNA of the CDR3 is TGTGCCAGCAGTGCTCCGGGACAGATTATTCCCGGGGAGCTGTTTTTT.